Sequencing of this T cell receptor (beta chain) was carried out in a study of T-cell reconstitution after alpha-beta-depleted transplantation in children. Between the trimmed V and J ends, which lost 0 bases and 0 bases, there was a span of 14 bases. The CDR3 has 17 amino acids. Germline CDR1 and CDR2: LGHNA and YSLEER. Unique molecular identifiers were used to barcode this TCRbeta library. TCRdb independently ran MiXCR on the PCR reads; one entry per CDR3 protein. The sample lists 500,000 to 650,000 distinct CDR3 sequences, over 10% occurring once. This clonotype has ten or more counts. The sample consisted of PBMCs, mostly from graft donor cells, taken 360 days after TCRalphabeta/CD19-depleted stem cell transplant. This TCR was recovered from a male patient between 10 and 17 years old who had a stem cell transplant for acute myeloid leukemia, so the T cells may come from the graft donor. The genes are TRBV4-3 and TRBJ2-5; D unclear. The CDR3 coding sequence is TGCGCCAGCAGCCAAGAGGTAGGGCCCGCCTACCAAGAGACCCAGTACTTC. It codes for CASSQEVGPAYQETQYF.